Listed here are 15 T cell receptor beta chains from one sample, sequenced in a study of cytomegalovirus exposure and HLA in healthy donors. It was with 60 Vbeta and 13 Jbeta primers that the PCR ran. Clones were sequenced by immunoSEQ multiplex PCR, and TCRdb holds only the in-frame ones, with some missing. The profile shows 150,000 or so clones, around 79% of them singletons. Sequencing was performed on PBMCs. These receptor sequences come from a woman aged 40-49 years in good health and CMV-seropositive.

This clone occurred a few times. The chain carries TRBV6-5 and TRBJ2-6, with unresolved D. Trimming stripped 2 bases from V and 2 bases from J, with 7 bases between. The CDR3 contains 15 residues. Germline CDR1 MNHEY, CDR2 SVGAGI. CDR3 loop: CASSYLGAGANVLTF. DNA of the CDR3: TGTGCCAGCAGTTACCTCGGAGCTGGGGCCAACGTCCTGACTTTC.

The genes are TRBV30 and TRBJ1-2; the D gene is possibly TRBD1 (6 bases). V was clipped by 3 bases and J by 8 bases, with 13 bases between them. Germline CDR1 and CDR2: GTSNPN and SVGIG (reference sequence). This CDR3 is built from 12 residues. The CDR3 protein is CAWSLTGHGYTF. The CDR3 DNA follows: TGTGCCTGGAGCCTGACAGGACACGGCTACACCTTC.

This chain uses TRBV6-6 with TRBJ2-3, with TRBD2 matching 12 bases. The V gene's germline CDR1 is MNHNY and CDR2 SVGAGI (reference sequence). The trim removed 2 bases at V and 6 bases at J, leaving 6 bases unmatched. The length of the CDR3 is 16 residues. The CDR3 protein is CASSYRTSGVDDTQYF. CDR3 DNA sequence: TGTGCCAGCAGTTACCGGACTAGCGGGGTAGATGATACGCAGTATTTT.

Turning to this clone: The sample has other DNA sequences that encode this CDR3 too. The CDR3 is CASSLDNSYEQYF. As DNA, the CDR3 is TGCGCCAGCAGCCTCGACAACTCCTACGAGCAGTACTTC. The rearrangement joins TRBV5-1 to TRBJ2-7; D is undetermined. The CDR3 runs 13 residues. Trimming took 4 bases from V and 0 from J, leaving 8 bases between them. The germline gives CDR1 SGHRS, CDR2 YFSETQ.

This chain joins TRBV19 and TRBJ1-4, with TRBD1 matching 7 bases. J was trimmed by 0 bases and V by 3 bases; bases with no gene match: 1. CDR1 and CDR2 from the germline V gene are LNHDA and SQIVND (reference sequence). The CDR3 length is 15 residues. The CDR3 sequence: CASSMGQTTNEKLFF. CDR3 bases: TGTGCCAGTAGTATGGGACAGACAACTAATGAAAAACTGTTTTTT.

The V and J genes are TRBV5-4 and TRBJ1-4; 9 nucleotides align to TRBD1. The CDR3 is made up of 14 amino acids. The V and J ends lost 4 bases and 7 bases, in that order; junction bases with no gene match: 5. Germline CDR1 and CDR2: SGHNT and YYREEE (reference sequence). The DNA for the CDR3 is TGTGCCAGCAGCACGGGACAGGGTGGTGAAAAACTGTTTTTT. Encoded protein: CASSTGQGGEKLFF.

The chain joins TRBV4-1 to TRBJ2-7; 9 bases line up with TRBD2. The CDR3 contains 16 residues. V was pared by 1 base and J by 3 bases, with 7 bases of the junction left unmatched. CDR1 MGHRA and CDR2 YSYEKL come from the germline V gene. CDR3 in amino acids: CASSQGGAGGLYEQYF. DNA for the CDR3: TGCGCCAGCAGCCAAGGTGGGGCGGGGGGGCTCTACGAGCAGTACTTC.

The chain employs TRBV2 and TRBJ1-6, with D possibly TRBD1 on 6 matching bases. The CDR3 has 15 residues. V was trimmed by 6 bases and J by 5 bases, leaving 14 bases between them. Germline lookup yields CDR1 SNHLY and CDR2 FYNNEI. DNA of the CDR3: TGTGCCAGCAGCCCTACAGGGAATGATAATTCACCCCTCCACTTT. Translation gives CASSPTGNDNSPLHF.

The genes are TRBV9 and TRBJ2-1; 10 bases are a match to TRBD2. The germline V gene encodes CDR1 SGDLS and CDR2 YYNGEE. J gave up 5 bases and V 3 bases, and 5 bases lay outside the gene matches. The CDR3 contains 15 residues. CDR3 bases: TGTGCCAGCAGCGCGAGCGGGGGGGCCAACAATGAGCAGTTCTTC. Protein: CASSASGGANNEQFF.

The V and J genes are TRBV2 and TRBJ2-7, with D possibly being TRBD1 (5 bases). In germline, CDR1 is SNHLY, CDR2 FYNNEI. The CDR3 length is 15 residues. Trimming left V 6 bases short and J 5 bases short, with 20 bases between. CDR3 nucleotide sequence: TGTGCCAGCAGACTGCCAGGGCTTTTTCTTCACGAGCAGTACTTC. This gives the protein CASRLPGLFLHEQYF. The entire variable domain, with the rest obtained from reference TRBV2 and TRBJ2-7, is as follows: EPEVTQTPSHQVTQMGQEVILRCVPISNHLYFYWYRQILGQKVEFLVSFYNNEISEKSEIFDDQFSVERPDGSNFTLKIRSTKLEDSAMYFCASRLPGLFLHEQYFGPGTRLTVT.

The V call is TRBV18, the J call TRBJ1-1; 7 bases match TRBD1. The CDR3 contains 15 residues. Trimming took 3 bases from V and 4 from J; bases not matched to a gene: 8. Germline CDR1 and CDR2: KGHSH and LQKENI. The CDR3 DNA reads TGTGCCAGCTCACCCAACCAGGGGGGAGGCACTGAAGCTTTCTTT. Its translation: CASSPNQGGGTEAFF.

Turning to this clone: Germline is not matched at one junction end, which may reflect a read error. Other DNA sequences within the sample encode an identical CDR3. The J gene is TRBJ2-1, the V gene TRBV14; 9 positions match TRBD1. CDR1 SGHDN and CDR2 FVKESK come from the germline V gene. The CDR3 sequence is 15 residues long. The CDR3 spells CASSQALRTGVEQFF. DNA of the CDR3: TGTGCCAGTAGCCAAGCGCTTCGGACAGGGGTTGAGCAGTTCTTC.

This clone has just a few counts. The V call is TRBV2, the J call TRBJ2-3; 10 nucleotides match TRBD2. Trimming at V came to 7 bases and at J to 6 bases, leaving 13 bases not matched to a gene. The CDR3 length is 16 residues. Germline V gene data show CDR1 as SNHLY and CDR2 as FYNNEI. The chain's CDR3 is CASKGGLAGVVDTQYF. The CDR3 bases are TGTGCCAGCAAAGGAGGTCTAGCGGGGGTTGTGGATACGCAGTATTTT. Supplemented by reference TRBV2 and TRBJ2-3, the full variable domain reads EPEVTQTPSHQVTQMGQEVILRCVPISNHLYFYWYRQILGQKVEFLVSFYNNEISEKSEIFDDQFSVERPDGSNFTLKIRSTKLEDSAMYFCASKGGLAGVVDTQYFGPGTRLTVL.

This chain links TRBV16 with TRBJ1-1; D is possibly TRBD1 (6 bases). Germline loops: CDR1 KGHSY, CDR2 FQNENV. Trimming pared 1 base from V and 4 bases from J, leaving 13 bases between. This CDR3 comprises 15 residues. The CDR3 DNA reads TGTGCCAGCAGCCAATTTGTGGGCAGGGGCACTGAAGCTTTCTTT. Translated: CASSQFVGRGTEAFF.

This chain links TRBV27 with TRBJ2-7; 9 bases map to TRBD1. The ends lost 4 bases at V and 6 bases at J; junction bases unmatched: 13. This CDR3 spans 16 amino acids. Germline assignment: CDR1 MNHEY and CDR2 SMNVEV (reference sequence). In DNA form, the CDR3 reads TGTGCCAGCAGTTGGACGGGACAGGGATTATACTTCGAGCAGTACTTC. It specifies CASSWTGQGLYFEQYF.